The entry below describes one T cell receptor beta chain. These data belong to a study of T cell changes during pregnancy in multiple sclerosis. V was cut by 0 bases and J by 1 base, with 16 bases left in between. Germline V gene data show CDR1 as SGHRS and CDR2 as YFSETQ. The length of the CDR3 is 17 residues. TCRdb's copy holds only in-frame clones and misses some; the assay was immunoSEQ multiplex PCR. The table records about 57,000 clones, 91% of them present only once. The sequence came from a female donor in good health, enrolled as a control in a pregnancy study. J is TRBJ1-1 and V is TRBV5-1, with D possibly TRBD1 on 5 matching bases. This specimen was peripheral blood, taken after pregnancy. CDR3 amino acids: CASSLAGGGLRNTEAFF. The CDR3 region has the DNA TGCGCCAGCAGCTTGGCCGGGGGGGGATTAAGGAACACTGAAGCTTTCTTT.